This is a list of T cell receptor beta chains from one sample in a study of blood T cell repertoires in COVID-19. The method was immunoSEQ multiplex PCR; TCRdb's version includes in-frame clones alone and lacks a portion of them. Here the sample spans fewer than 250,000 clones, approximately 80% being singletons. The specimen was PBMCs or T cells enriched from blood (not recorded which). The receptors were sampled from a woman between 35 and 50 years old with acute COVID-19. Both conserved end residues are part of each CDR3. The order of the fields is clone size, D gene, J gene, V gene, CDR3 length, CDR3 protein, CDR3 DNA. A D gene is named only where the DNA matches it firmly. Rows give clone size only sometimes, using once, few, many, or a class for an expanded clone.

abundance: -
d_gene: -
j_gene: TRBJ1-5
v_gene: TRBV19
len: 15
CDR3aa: CASRGGDRAIGPQHF
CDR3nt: TGTGCCAGTAGGGGGGGGGACCGGGCAATCGGGCCCCAGCATTTT

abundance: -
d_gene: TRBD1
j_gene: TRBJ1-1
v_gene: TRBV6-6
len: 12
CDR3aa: CASSPTGGEAFF
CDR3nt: TGTGCCAGCAGCCCAACAGGGGGTGAAGCTTTCTTT

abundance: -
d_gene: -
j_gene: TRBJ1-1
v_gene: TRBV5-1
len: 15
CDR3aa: CASSLAGTLGTEAFF
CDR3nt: TGCGCCAGCAGCTTGGCCGGGACATTAGGTACTGAAGCTTTCTTT

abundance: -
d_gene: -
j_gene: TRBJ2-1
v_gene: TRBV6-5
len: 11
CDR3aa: CASNRRDEQFF
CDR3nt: TGTGCCAGCAATAGGAGGGATGAGCAGTTCTTC

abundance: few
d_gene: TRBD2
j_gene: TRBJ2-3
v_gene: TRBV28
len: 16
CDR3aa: CASSLSASGGPDTQYF
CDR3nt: TGTGCCAGCAGTTTATCGGCTAGCGGGGGCCCCGATACGCAGTATTTT

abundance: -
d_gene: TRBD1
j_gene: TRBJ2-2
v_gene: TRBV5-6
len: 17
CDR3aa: CASSPDRGMVTTGELFF
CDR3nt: TGTGCCAGCAGCCCGGACAGGGGGATGGTTACGACCGGGGAGCTGTTTTTT

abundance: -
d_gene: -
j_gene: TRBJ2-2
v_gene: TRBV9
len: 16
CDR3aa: CASSVGWGPMTGELFF
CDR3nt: TGTGCCAGCAGCGTAGGTTGGGGGCCGATGACCGGGGAGCTGTTTTTT

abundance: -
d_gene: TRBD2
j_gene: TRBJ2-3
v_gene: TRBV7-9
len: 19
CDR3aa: CASSLPQARAGGSGDTQYF
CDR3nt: TGTGCCAGCAGCTTGCCCCAGGCGCGAGCGGGAGGGTCGGGAGATACGCAGTATTTT

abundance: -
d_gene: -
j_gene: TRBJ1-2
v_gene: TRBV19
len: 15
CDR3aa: CASSITGHSNYGYTF
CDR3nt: TGTGCCAGTAGTATAACAGGGCATTCCAACTATGGCTACACCTTC

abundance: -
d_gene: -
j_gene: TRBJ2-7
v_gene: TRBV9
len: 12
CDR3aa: CASSGEYSEQYF
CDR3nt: TGTGCCAGCAGCGGGGAGTACTCCGAGCAGTACTTC

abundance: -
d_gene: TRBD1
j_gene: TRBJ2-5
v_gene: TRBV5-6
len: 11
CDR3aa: CASSLGDREYF
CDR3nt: TGTGCCAGCAGCTTAGGGGACAGGGAGTACTTC

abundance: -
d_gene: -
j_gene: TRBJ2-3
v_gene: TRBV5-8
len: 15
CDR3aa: CASSLALQSTDTQYF
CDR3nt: TGTGCCAGCAGCTTGGCCCTCCAGAGCACAGATACGCAGTATTTT

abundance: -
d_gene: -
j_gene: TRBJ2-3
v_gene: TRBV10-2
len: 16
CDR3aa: CASGQTGTTSTDTQYF
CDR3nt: TGCGCCAGCGGACAAACCGGGACAACTAGCACAGATACGCAGTATTTT

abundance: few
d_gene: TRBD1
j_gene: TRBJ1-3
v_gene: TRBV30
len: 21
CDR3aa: CAWSVPFIPGQGRRSGNTIYF
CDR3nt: TGTGCCTGGAGTGTCCCCTTTATTCCGGGACAGGGGAGACGCTCTGGAAACACCATATATTTT

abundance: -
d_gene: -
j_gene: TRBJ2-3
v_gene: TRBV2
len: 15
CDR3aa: CASSDTVSSTDTQYF
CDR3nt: TGTGCCAGCAGTGATACTGTCTCTAGCACAGATACGCAGTATTTT

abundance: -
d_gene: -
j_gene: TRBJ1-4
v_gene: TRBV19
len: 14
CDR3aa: CASSTPGANEKLFF
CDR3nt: TGTGCCAGTAGTACTCCCGGGGCTAATGAAAAACTGTTTTTT

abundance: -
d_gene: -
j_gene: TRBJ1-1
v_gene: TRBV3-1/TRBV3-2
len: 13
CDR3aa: CASSQEMIRGAFF
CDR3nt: TGTGCCAGCAGCCAAGAAATGATTAGGGGGGCTTTCTTT